These 26 T cell receptor beta chains originate from one sample sequenced in a study of blood T cell repertoires in COVID-19. Sequencing was performed with immunoSEQ multiplex PCR; in TCRdb, only in-frame clones are kept and a portion is missing. This sample has over 400,000 clones; 85% to 90% occur once, and the top ten carry about 8.2%. The source material was peripheral blood. Receptors were obtained from a woman aged 45-59 years with COVID-19, enrolled during active disease.

The chain joins TRBV5-1 to TRBJ2-2; D is perhaps TRBD1 (5 bases). V was clipped by 1 base and J by 2 bases, with 12 bases between them. CDR1 and CDR2 from the germline V gene are SGHRS and YFSETQ. The CDR3 is 16 residues long. CDR3 protein: CASSLSRTPNTGELFF. DNA of the CDR3: TGCGCCAGCAGCTTGTCCAGGACACCTAACACCGGGGAGCTGTTTTTT.

The CDR3 coding sequence is TGCGCCAGCAGCCAGGCCATGAACACTGAAGCTTTCTTT. Protein product: CASSQAMNTEAFF. This chain uses TRBV4-1 with TRBJ1-1; D gene ambiguous. This CDR3 comprises 13 residues. The germline V gene encodes CDR1 MGHRA and CDR2 YSYEKL. The germline V and J ends were trimmed by 3 bases and 0 bases, with 5 bases remaining between them.

This clone was seen a few times. This chain uses TRBV3-1 (or the pseudogene TRBV3-2) with TRBJ1-1; 10 bases match TRBD1. V lost 4 bases, J lost 4 bases, and 9 bases stayed unmatched. The CDR3 sequence is 16 residues long. In germline, CDR1 is LGHDT, CDR2 YNNKEL (reference sequence). CDR3 loop: CASSPTTGGMITEAFF. The CDR3 DNA reads TGTGCCAGCAGCCCTACGACAGGGGGCATGATCACTGAAGCTTTCTTT.

DNA of the CDR3: TGTGCCAGCAGTGTACAGATAAGCAATCAGCCCCAGCATTTT. Translated, it gives CASSVQISNQPQHF. The chain links TRBV2 to TRBJ1-5; D unclear. This CDR3 comprises 14 residues. Trimming shortened V by 4 bases and J by 1 base, and 8 bases separated the two germline ends. CDR1 SNHLY and CDR2 FYNNEI come from the germline V gene.

The chain couples TRBV24-1 to TRBJ2-1, with 10 bases identical to TRBD2. Germline trimming cut 4 bases from V and 7 bases from J; bases unmatched to any gene: 9. CDR3 size: 16 residues. Germline CDR1 and CDR2: KGHDR and SFDVKD. The DNA for the CDR3 is TGTGCCACCAGTGACCCCAGCGGGGGGGCCAAGAATGAGCAGTTCTTC. This codes for CATSDPSGGAKNEQFF.

This clone was seen a single time. CDR3 loop: CASSPGGGYEQYF. CDR3 nucleotides: TGTGCCAGCAGCCCAGGGGGCGGCTACGAGCAGTACTTC. This sequence joins TRBV5-5 and TRBJ2-7; TRBD1 matches at 8 bases. The CDR3 runs 13 residues. J gave up 3 bases and V 4 bases, and 3 bases lay outside the gene matches. CDR1 is SGHKS, CDR2 YYEKEE, per germline (reference sequence).

As for this clone: The sample holds other DNA sequences that translate to the same CDR3. CDR3 sequence reads: CASSEGGNTEAFF. For the CDR3, the DNA is TGCGCCAGCAGTGAAGGGGGCAACACTGAAGCTTTCTTT. The rearrangement links TRBV10-1 to TRBJ1-1; 7 nucleotides agree with TRBD1. The CDR3 length is 13 residues. J lost 2 bases, V lost 3 bases, and 0 bases had no gene match. The germline V gene has CDR1 WNHNN and CDR2 SYGVQD (reference sequence).

The chain combines TRBV18 with TRBJ2-3; D unresolved. The CDR3 consists of 14 residues. The germline V gene encodes CDR1 KGHSH and CDR2 LQKENI. V was pared by 3 bases and J by 0 bases, with 7 bases between. The CDR3 protein is CASSPVRSTDTQYF. Here the CDR3 DNA reads TGTGCCAGCTCACCCGTCAGGAGCACAGATACGCAGTATTTT.

CDR3 DNA sequence: TGTGCCAGCAGCCAAGGAGAGGGACAGGGGAGGACTGAAGCTTTCTTT. Its protein is CASSQGEGQGRTEAFF. The chain links TRBV4-2 to TRBJ1-1, with TRBD1 identical over 10 bases. CDR1 and CDR2 from the germline V gene are LGHNA and YNFKEQ. This CDR3 has 16 amino acids. The trim removed 1 base at V and 5 bases at J, leaving 7 bases unmatched.

Points on this clone: The junction departs from germline at one end; a sequencing error may be responsible. V and J are TRBV5-1 and TRBJ2-1, with D perhaps assigned TRBD1 or TRBD2 (5 bases each). Germline assignment: CDR1 SGHRS and CDR2 YFSETQ. The CDR3 is 13 amino acids. The CDR3 here is CASRLGLAGEQFF. CDR3 DNA: TGCGCCAGCAGGTTGGGGCTAGCCGGTGAGCAGTTCTTC.

This clone appeared a few times. The identical CDR3 is also encoded by other nucleotide sequences in the sample. J is TRBJ2-2 and V is TRBV27, with D possibly being TRBD2 (5 bases). V lost 3 bases to trimming and J lost 1 base, with 6 bases between them. Looked up from germline, CDR1 is MNHEY and CDR2 is SMNVEV (reference sequence). The CDR3 covers 14 residues. CDR3 in DNA: TGTGCCAGCAGTTTGAGCGGGAACACCGGGGAGCTGTTTTTT. This encodes CASSLSGNTGELFF.

This chain uses TRBV9 with TRBJ2-5, with 11 bases that match TRBD2. V was clipped by 3 bases and J by 10 bases; unmatched bases: 20. The germline V gene has CDR1 SGDLS and CDR2 YYNGEE. CDR3 length: 18 residues. CDR3 in amino acids: CASSGRTSGPYPPEDQYF. For the CDR3, the DNA is TGTGCCAGCAGCGGGAGGACTAGCGGGCCCTACCCGCCCGAGGACCAGTACTTC. Complete variable domain (other parts from reference TRBV9 and TRBJ2-5): DSGVTQTPKHLITATGQRVTLRCSPRSGDLSVYWYQQSLDQGLQFLIQYYNGEERAKGNILERFSAQQFPDLHSELNLSSLELGDSALYFCASSGRTSGPYPPEDQYFGPGTRLLVL.

This chain uses TRBV2 with TRBJ2-1, with D perhaps TRBD2 (6 bases). Germline V CDR1 and CDR2: SNHLY, FYNNEI. Trimming left V 6 bases short and J 4 bases short, with 10 bases between. This CDR3 comprises 13 residues. CDR3 bases: TGTGCCAGCAGCCTCGCGGGGTACAATGAGCAGTTCTTC. Protein: CASSLAGYNEQFF.

Only one count was recorded for this clone. The chain recombines TRBV29-1 with TRBJ2-1; 11 nucleotides agree with TRBD2. The CDR3 totals 14 residues. The V and J ends lost 5 bases and 5 bases, in that order; junction bases with no gene match: 5. Germline CDR1 reads SQVTM; CDR2 reads ANQGSEA. CDR3 in amino acids: CSVPLAGGNNEQFF. The CDR3 DNA reads as TGCAGCGTTCCTTTAGCGGGGGGGAACAATGAGCAGTTCTTC.

This chain connects TRBV7-8 to TRBJ2-7; D might be TRBD2 (5 bases). Trimming stripped 1 base from V and 3 bases from J, with 7 bases between. There are 13 residues in the CDR3. The V gene's germline CDR1 is SGHVS and CDR2 FQNEAQ. CDR3 nucleotides: TGTGCCAGCAGCTTAGGGACTCACTACGAGCAGTACTTC. It specifies CASSLGTHYEQYF.

The V and J genes are TRBV12-5 and TRBJ1-1, with no clear D. This CDR3 is built from 13 residues. The germline gives CDR1 LGHNT, CDR2 FRNRAP. V shed 1 base and J shed 5 bases, with 8 bases lying between them. Here the CDR3 DNA reads TGTGCTAGTGGTTTGGGGGGAGGGACTGAAGCTTTCTTT. Its protein is CASGLGGGTEAFF. Complete variable domain (other parts from reference TRBV12-5 and TRBJ1-1): DARVTQTPRHKVTEMGQEVTMRCQPILGHNTVFWYRQTMMQGLELLAYFRNRAPLDDSGMPKDRFSAEMPDATLATLKIQPSEPRDSAVYFCASGLGGGTEAFFGQGTRLTVV.

The rearrangement joins TRBV20-1 to TRBJ1-5; possible D gene TRBD1, 6 bases. Trimming removed 0 bases from V and 12 bases from J, with 9 bases in between. In germline, CDR1 is DFQATT, CDR2 SNEGSKA (reference sequence). The CDR3 has 11 residues. The CDR3 loop is CSARDGTLQHF. The CDR3 nucleotides read TGCAGTGCTAGAGACGGGACACTCCAGCATTTT.

The CDR3 sequence is CASSLGISAGALGDTQYF. The CDR3 DNA follows: TGTGCCAGCAGCTTGGGGATATCTGCGGGGGCCTTGGGAGATACGCAGTATTTT. The gene calls are TRBV5-4 and TRBJ2-3; possible D gene TRBD2, 7 bases. Trimming removed 0 bases at V and 5 bases at J, with 22 bases between. This CDR3 region has 18 residues. Germline assignment: CDR1 SGHNT and CDR2 YYREEE (reference sequence).

The chain joins TRBV6-4 to TRBJ1-1; a possible D gene is TRBD1 (6 bases). The CDR3 has 15 amino acids. CDR1 and CDR2 from the germline V gene are MRHNA and SNTAGT. Trimming left V 4 bases short and J 2 bases short, with 14 bases between. CDR3 nucleotides: TGTGCCAGCAGTGTTGAGGGGGGGCCAAACACTGAAGCTTTCTTT. This codes for CASSVEGGPNTEAFF.

This clone was observed once. The chain links TRBV20-1 to TRBJ2-3, with a tentative D call TRBD2 (7 bases). The length of the CDR3 is 13 residues. Trimming removed 3 bases at V and 7 bases at J, with 14 bases between. CDR1 is DFQATT, CDR2 SNEGSKA, per germline (reference sequence). CDR3 nucleotide sequence: TGCAGTGCTAGTAGGGGGGGCCAAAATACGCAGTATTTT. It translates to CSASRGGQNTQYF.

The chain combines TRBV6-5 with TRBJ1-5, with 7 bases matching TRBD1. V shed 4 bases and J 5 bases; nucleotides not matched to a gene: 8. CDR1 is MNHEY, CDR2 SVGAGI, per germline. CDR3 size: 15 residues. The CDR3 loop reads CASSSRGWHDQPQHF. In nucleotides, the CDR3 is TGTGCCAGCAGTTCCAGGGGGTGGCACGATCAGCCCCAGCATTTT.

This rearrangement joins TRBV12-3 or TRBV12-4 to TRBJ1-1; the D is unclear. V shed 3 bases and J shed 8 bases, with 7 bases lying between them. This CDR3 is built from 11 residues. The DNA of the CDR3 is TGTGCCAGCAGTTTTGCAGAAGAAGCTTTCTTT. Its translation: CASSFAEEAFF.

This clone has just one count. CDR3 amino acids: CASSEGAGTPYGYTF. DNA of the CDR3: TGTGCCAGCAGTGAAGGCGCAGGGACTCCCTATGGCTACACCTTC. The chain couples TRBV25-1 to TRBJ1-2; D perhaps matches TRBD1 (5 bases). The CDR3 length is 15 residues. Per the germline V gene, CDR1 is MGHDK and CDR2 is SYGVNS. V was trimmed by 2 bases and J by 4 bases, leaving 14 bases between them.

This chain uses TRBV3-1 (or the pseudogene TRBV3-2) with TRBJ1-1; the D gene is possibly TRBD1 (5 bases). The CDR3 runs to 19 residues. The germline V and J ends were trimmed by 4 bases and 0 bases, with 24 bases remaining between them. Germline V gene sequence: CDR1 LGHDT, CDR2 YNNKEL (reference sequence). The CDR3 nucleotides are TGTGCCAGCAGCCTTTTATTCGGTCAGGGTAACCTCATGAACACTGAAGCTTTCTTT. Translation gives CASSLLFGQGNLMNTEAFF.

The V call is TRBV4-2, the J call TRBJ1-5, with D perhaps matching TRBD1 (5 bases). Germline V gene sequence: CDR1 LGHNA, CDR2 YNFKEQ. The CDR3 consists of 15 residues. Trimming stripped 0 bases from V and 5 bases from J, with 11 bases between. CDR3 in DNA: TGTGCCAGCAGCCAAGATACAGGAAGGTATCAGCCCCAGCATTTT. This codes for CASSQDTGRYQPQHF.

V is TRBV2 and J is TRBJ2-1; 14 nucleotides align to TRBD2. CDR1 is SNHLY, CDR2 FYNNEI, per germline. With V trimmed by 5 bases and J by 0 bases, 9 bases remained unmatched. The CDR3 covers 19 residues. CDR3 coding DNA: TGTGCCAGCAGTATTCCCCCCGGGACTAGCGGGGGCTCCTACAATGAGCAGTTCTTC. Encoded protein: CASSIPPGTSGGSYNEQFF. Together with reference TRBV2 and TRBJ2-1, the CDR3 gives the full variable domain: EPEVTQTPSHQVTQMGQEVILRCVPISNHLYFYWYRQILGQKVEFLVSFYNNEISEKSEIFDDQFSVERPDGSNFTLKIRSTKLEDSAMYFCASSIPPGTSGGSYNEQFFGPGTRLTVL.